Below are 14 T cell receptor beta chains sequenced from a single sample in a study of blood T cell repertoires in COVID-19 (dated by TCRdb to between 2020 and 2021). Libraries were constructed by the immunoSEQ multiplex PCR assay. TCRdb's version of the immuneACCESS table is confined to in-frame rearrangements and falls short of the full clone set. An unresolved V gene accounts for under half of the shortfall where checked; the remainder is of unknown origin. Across this sample there are 150,000 to 200,000 clones, with about 81% seen only once. Approximately 10% of the sample is in the top ten clones. The sample comprised peripheral blood. The receptors derive from a man aged 55 to 70 with active or convalescent COVID-19.

This chain links TRBV6-6 with TRBJ2-7; TRBD1 matches 9 bases. This CDR3 has 14 amino acids. Germline CDR1 reads MNHNY; CDR2 reads SVGAGI (reference sequence). The J segment lost 0 bases and the V segment lost 5 bases, leaving 2 bases of the junction unmatched. This CDR3 reads CASSKTGGSYEQYF. CDR3 DNA sequence: TGTGCCAGCAGTAAGACAGGGGGCTCCTACGAGCAGTACTTC.

The chain couples TRBV6-2 or TRBV6-3 to TRBJ2-7, with TRBD2 as a possible D gene (6 bases). Deletions cut 5 bases from V and 0 bases from J, with 14 bases between. The CDR3 contains 15 residues. The germline CDR1 and CDR2 sequences are MNHEY and SVGEGT. As DNA, the CDR3 is TGTGCCAGCAGTAAGTCGGACGGGAGCTCCTACGAGCAGTACTTC. Residues: CASSKSDGSSYEQYF.

V usage is TRBV4-1 and J usage is TRBJ2-1; 7 bases line up with TRBD2. V dropped 1 base and J dropped 4; count of bases not matched to a gene: 7. Germline V CDR1 and CDR2: MGHRA, YSYEKL. The CDR3 totals 16 residues. For the CDR3, the DNA is TGCGCCAGCAGCCAAGCGGGGGGTATAGCTTACAATGAGCAGTTCTTC. Translated: CASSQAGGIAYNEQFF.

The genes are TRBV27 and TRBJ2-7, with D uncertain. CDR1 is MNHEY and CDR2 is SMNVEV in the germline V gene (reference sequence). The germline V and J ends were trimmed by 3 bases and 5 bases, with 20 bases remaining between them. This CDR3 contains 16 residues. CDR3 bases: TGTGCCAGCAGTTTTCCGGGTCTTTTGGTAAAGGACGAGCAGTACTTC. Translating it yields CASSFPGLLVKDEQYF.

J is TRBJ1-2 and V is TRBV19; no firm D call. This CDR3 has 14 amino acids. Germline V CDR1 and CDR2: LNHDA, SQIVND (reference sequence). V lost 4 bases and J 8 bases, leaving 17 bases between the germline ends. The DNA of the CDR3 is TGTGCCAGTAGTACCGAACCCGAGGGAGCGGGCTACACCTTC. Translation: CASSTEPEGAGYTF.

This rearrangement joins TRBV3-1 (or the pseudogene TRBV3-2) to TRBJ1-1, with D unresolved. This CDR3 has 12 residues. Trimming left V 6 bases short and J 1 base short, with 6 bases between. Germline loops: CDR1 LGHDT, CDR2 YNNKEL (reference sequence). The CDR3 loop is CASSRGNTEAFF. CDR3 DNA: TGTGCCAGCAGTCGGGGGAACACTGAAGCTTTCTTT.

This clone was observed a handful of times. The V call is TRBV27, the J call TRBJ1-1, with D unresolved. Per the germline V gene, CDR1 is MNHEY and CDR2 is SMNVEV (reference sequence). The CDR3 has 14 amino acids. V was clipped by 8 bases and J by 5 bases, with 18 bases between them. For the CDR3, the DNA is TGTGCCAGCTCCCTGAGAGTTGGTTGGACTGAAGCTTTCTTT. Translation: CASSLRVGWTEAFF.

V usage is TRBV6-1 and J usage is TRBJ1-3; D might be TRBD1 (5 bases). The V and J ends lost 2 bases and 5 bases respectively, with 10 bases between them. Germline V gene sequence: CDR1 MNHNS, CDR2 SASEGT. The CDR3 sequence is 14 residues long. The CDR3 nucleotides read TGTGCCAGCAGTGAAACCTCAGGGAGAAACACCATATATTTT. It translates to CASSETSGRNTIYF.

This chain joins TRBV28 and TRBJ1-2, with a tentative D call TRBD1 (6 bases). CDR3 length equals 13 residues. From germline, CDR1 is MDHEN and CDR2 SYDVKM. Trimming left V 8 bases short and J 2 bases short, with 12 bases between. The chain's CDR3 is CASASGQNYGYTF. DNA of the CDR3: TGTGCCAGCGCCTCGGGACAAAACTATGGCTACACCTTC.

The chain has TRBV7-3 and TRBJ2-2; 9 nucleotides align to TRBD1. Germline CDR1 reads SGHTA; CDR2 reads FQGTGA. V was pared by 5 bases and J by 0 bases, with 7 bases of the junction left unmatched. This CDR3 region has 17 residues. CDR3 loop: CASSRARQGANTGELFF. The CDR3 region has the DNA TGTGCCAGCAGCCGAGCTAGACAGGGGGCGAACACCGGGGAGCTGTTTTTT. Variable domain in full (rest from reference TRBV7-3 and TRBJ2-2): GAGVSQTPSNKVTEKGKYVELRCDPISGHTALYWYRQSLGQGPEFLIYFQGTGAADDSGLPNDRFFAVRPEGSVSTLKIQRTERGDSAVYLCASSRARQGANTGELFFGEGSRLTVL.

The chain recombines TRBV6-5 with TRBJ2-5, with 14 bases matching TRBD2. Per germline, CDR1 MNHEY and CDR2 SVGAGI. This CDR3 comprises 15 residues. The ends lost 4 bases at V and 4 bases at J; junction bases unmatched: 2. As DNA, the CDR3 is TGTGCCAGCAGTTTAGGGACTAGCGGGGGAGAGACCCAGTACTTC. Residues: CASSLGTSGGETQYF.

V gene TRBV19 combines with J gene TRBJ1-2, with 7 bases identical to TRBD1. Germline CDR1 is LNHDA and CDR2 is SQIVND (reference sequence). V shed 5 bases, J shed 3 bases, and the junction held 12 bases outside the gene matches. This CDR3 has 16 residues. The CDR3 DNA is TGTGCCAGTAGTCAACGGACAGGCCTGTTGCACTATGGCTACACCTTC. It encodes CASSQRTGLLHYGYTF.

The rearrangement links TRBV29-1 to TRBJ1-2; 12 nucleotides agree with TRBD1. The CDR3 spans 17 residues. The V segment lost 0 bases and the J segment 4 bases; nucleotides outside the gene matches: 9. CDR1 is SQVTM, CDR2 ANQGSEA, per germline. In nucleotides, the CDR3 is TGCAGCGTTGAAGATCTCGGGACAGGGGGCATCGGCTATGGCTACACCTTC. This encodes CSVEDLGTGGIGYGYTF. Looking up the rest from reference TRBV29-1 and TRBJ1-2 gives the full variable domain: SAVISQKPSRDICQRGTSLTIQCQVDSQVTMMFWYRQQPGQSLTLIATANQGSEATYESGFVIDKFPISRPNLTFSTLTVSNMSPEDSSIYLCSVEDLGTGGIGYGYTFGSGTRLTVV.

V usage is TRBV11-2 and J usage is TRBJ1-1; 7 bases are a match to TRBD1. Germline CDR1 is SGHAT and CDR2 is FQNNGV. The CDR3 length is 12 residues. V shed 4 bases and J 11 bases; nucleotides not matched to a gene: 7. Here the CDR3 DNA reads TGTGCCAGCAGCTCCCAGGGGGATGTCGCTTTCTTT. It specifies CASSSQGDVAFF.